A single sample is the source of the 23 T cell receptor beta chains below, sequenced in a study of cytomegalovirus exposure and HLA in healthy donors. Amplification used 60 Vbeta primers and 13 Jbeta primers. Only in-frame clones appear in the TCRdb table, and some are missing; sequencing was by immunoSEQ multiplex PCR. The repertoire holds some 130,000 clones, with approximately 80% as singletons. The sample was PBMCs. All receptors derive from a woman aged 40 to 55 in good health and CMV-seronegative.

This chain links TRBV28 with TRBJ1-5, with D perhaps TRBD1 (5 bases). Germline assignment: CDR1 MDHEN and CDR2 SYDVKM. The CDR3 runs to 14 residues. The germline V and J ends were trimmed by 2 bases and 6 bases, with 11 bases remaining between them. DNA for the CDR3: TGTGCCAGCAGTTTACCGGGGAGGGGTCAGCCCCAGCATTTT. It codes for CASSLPGRGQPQHF.

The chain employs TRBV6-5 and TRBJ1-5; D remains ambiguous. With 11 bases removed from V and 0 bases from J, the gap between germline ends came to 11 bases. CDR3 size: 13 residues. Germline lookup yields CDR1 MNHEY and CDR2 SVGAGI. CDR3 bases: TGTGCCTCGGGGAAATATAGCAATCAGCCCCAGCATTTT. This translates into CASGKYSNQPQHF.

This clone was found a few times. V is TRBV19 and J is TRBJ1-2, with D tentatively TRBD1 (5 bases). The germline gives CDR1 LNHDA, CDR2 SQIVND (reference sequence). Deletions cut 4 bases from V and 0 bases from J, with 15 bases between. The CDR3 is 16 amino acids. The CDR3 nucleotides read TGTGCCAGTAGTAGGGAGGGGATATGGACTAACTATGGCTACACCTTC. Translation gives CASSREGIWTNYGYTF.

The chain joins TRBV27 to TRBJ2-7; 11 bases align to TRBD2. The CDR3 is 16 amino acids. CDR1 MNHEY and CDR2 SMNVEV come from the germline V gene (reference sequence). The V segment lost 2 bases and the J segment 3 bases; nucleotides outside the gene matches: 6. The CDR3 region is CASSLRLAGLFYEQYF. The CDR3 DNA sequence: TGTGCCAGCAGTTTAAGACTAGCGGGGCTTTTCTACGAGCAGTACTTC.

The CDR3, as DNA: TGCGCCAGCAGCCAAGGCCACGGGGGAAATAATGAAAAACTGTTTTTT. It encodes CASSQGHGGNNEKLFF. The chain couples TRBV4-1 to TRBJ1-4, with a weak D call TRBD1 (5 bases). The CDR3 spans 16 residues. From germline, CDR1 is MGHRA and CDR2 YSYEKL. The V end was cut by 1 base, the J end by 4 bases, with 13 bases between.

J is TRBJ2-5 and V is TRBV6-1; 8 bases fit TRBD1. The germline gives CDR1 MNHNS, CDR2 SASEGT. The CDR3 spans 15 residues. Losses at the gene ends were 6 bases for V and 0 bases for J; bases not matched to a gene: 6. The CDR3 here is CASRWGQVNQETQYF. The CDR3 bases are TGTGCCAGCAGATGGGGACAGGTGAACCAAGAGACCCAGTACTTC.

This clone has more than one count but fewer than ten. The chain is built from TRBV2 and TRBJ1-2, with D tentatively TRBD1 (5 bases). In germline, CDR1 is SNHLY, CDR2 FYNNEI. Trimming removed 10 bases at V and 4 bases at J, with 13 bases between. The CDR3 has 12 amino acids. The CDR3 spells CATALGGYGYTF. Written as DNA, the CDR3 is TGTGCCACCGCCTTGGGGGGCTATGGCTACACCTTC.

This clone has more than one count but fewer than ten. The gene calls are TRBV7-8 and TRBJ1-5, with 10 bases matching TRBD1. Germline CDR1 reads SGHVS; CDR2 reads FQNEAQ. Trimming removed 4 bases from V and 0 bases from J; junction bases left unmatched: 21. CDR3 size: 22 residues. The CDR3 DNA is TGTGCCAGCAGCTCCACCCGATTAGACTTAACCGACAGGGGGCATAGCAATCAGCCCCAGCATTTT. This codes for CASSSTRLDLTDRGHSNQPQHF.

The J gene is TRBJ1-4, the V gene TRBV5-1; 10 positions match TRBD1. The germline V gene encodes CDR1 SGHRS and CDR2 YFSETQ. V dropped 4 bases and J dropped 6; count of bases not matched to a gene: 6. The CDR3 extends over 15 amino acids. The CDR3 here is CASSKQTGGDEKLFF. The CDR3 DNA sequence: TGCGCCAGCAGCAAGCAGACAGGGGGCGATGAAAAACTGTTTTTT.

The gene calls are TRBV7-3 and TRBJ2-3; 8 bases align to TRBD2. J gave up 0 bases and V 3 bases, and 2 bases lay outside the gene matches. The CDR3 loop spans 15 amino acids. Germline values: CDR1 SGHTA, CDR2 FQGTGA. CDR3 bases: TGTGCCAGCAGCTTGACTAGCGTCAGCACAGATACGCAGTATTTT. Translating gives CASSLTSVSTDTQYF.

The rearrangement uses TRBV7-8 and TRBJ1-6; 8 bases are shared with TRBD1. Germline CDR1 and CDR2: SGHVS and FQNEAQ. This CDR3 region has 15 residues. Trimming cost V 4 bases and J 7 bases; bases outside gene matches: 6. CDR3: CASSSRTGSNSPLHF. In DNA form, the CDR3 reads TGTGCCAGCAGCTCCAGGACAGGGTCCAATTCACCCCTCCACTTT.

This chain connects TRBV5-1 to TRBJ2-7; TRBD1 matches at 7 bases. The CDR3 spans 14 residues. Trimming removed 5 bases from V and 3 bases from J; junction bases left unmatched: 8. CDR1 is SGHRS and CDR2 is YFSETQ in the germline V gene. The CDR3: CASRRRQGNYEQYF. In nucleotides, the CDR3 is TGCGCCAGCAGACGACGACAGGGAAACTACGAGCAGTACTTC.

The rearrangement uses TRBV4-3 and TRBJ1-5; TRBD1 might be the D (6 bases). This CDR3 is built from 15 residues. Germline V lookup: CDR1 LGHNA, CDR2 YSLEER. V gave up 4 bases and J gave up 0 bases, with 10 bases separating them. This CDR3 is CASSRTVVSNQPQHF. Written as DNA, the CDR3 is TGCGCCAGCAGCCGGACAGTGGTTAGCAATCAGCCCCAGCATTTT.

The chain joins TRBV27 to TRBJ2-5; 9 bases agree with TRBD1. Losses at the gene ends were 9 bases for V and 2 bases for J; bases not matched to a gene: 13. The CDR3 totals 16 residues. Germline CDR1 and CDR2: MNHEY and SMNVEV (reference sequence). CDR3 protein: CASPGQGGGWQETQYF. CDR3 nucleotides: TGTGCCAGTCCGGGACAGGGAGGAGGTTGGCAAGAGACCCAGTACTTC.

CDR3 sequence (DNA): TGTGCCAGCAGCCAAGTGGAGACTAGCGCTGACTCCTACAATGAGCAGTTCTTC. Its protein product is CASSQVETSADSYNEQFF. The gene calls are TRBV4-2 and TRBJ2-1, with 8 bases aligning to TRBD2. The germline V gene has CDR1 LGHNA and CDR2 YNFKEQ. The J segment lost 0 bases and the V segment lost 1 base, leaving 8 bases of the junction unmatched. The CDR3 is 18 amino acids.

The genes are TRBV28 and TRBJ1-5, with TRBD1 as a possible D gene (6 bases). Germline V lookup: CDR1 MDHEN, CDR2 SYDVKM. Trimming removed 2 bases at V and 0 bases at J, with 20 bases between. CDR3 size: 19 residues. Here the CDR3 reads CASSLIWGRGGSSNQPQHF. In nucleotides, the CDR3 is TGTGCCAGCAGTTTAATTTGGGGGAGAGGGGGTTCTAGCAATCAGCCCCAGCATTTT.

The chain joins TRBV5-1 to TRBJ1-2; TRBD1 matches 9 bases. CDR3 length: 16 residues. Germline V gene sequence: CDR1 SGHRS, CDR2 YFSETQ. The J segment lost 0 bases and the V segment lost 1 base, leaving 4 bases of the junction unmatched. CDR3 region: CASSLTGGIANYGYTF. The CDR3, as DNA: TGCGCCAGCAGCTTGACAGGGGGCATTGCTAACTATGGCTACACCTTC.

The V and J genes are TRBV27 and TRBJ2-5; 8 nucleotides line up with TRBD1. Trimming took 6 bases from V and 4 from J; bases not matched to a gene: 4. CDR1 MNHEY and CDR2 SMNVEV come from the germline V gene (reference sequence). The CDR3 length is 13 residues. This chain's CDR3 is CASSWTGIETQYF. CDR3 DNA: TGTGCCAGCAGCTGGACAGGGATAGAGACCCAGTACTTC.

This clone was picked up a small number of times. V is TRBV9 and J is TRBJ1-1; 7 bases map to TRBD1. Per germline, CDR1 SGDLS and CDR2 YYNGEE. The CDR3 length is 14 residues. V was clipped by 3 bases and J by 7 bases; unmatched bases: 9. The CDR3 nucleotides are TGTGCCAGCAGCGCCCTTGGGACAGCCAATGAAGCTTTCTTT. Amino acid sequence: CASSALGTANEAFF.

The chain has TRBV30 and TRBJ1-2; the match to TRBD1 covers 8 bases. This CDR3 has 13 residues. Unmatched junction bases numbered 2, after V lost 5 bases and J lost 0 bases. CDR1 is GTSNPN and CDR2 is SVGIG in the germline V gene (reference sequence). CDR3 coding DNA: TGTGCCTGGCGGACAGGGTCTAACTATGGCTACACCTTC. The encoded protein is CAWRTGSNYGYTF.

CDR3 DNA sequence: TGTGCCAGTAGTAAAGGACAGGGCTCAGGTACGCAGTATTTT. It codes for CASSKGQGSGTQYF. The chain couples TRBV19 to TRBJ2-3, with 8 bases lining up with TRBD1. CDR3 length equals 14 residues. Trimming at V came to 4 bases and at J to 8 bases, leaving 8 bases not matched to a gene. Germline CDR1 and CDR2: LNHDA and SQIVND (reference sequence).

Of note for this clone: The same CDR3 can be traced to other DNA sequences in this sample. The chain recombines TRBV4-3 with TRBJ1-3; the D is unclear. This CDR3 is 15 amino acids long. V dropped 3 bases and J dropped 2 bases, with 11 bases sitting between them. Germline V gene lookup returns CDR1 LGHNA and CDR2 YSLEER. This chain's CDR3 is CASSQAGSAGNTIYF. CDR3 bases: TGCGCCAGCAGCCAGGCCGGGTCGGCTGGAAACACCATATATTTT.

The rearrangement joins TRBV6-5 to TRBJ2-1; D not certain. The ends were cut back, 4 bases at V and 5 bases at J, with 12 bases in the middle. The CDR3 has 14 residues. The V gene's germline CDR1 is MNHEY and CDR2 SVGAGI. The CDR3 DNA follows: TGTGCCAGCAGTTCCCAGCTAGTTAACAATGAGCAGTTCTTC. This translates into CASSSQLVNNEQFF.